The rows below give T cell receptor beta chains drawn from one sample of a study of blood T cell repertoires in COVID-19. TCRdb keeps only in-frame clones here, not all; method: immunoSEQ multiplex PCR. The sample lists 250,000 to 300,000 clones; around 90% were seen once. What was sequenced was peripheral blood. Source of these receptors: a man aged 45 to 65 with acute or convalescent COVID-19. The CDR3 runs from the conserved cysteine through the conserved F or W. The order of the fields is clone size, V gene, J gene, D gene, CDR3 DNA, CDR3 protein. A D gene is named only where the DNA matches it firmly. Clone size is not always given. Where it is, it says once, few, many or a class for expanded clones.

clone size: -; V gene: TRBV11-2; J gene: TRBJ2-7; D gene: TRBD2; CDR3 DNA: TGTGCCAGCAGCTTAGATGCGGCTAGCGGGGGTTACGAGCAGTACTTC; CDR3 protein: CASSLDAASGGYEQYF
clone size: -; V gene: TRBV28; J gene: TRBJ2-7; D gene: TRBD1; CDR3 DNA: TGTGCCAGCAGTCTCTCGGGACAGGGAATACACGAGCAGTACTTC; CDR3 protein: CASSLSGQGIHEQYF
clone size: -; V gene: TRBV18; J gene: TRBJ2-4; D gene: -; CDR3 DNA: TGTGCCAGCTCCGCTGGCGGGGACGGGGCCAAAAACATTCAGTACTTC; CDR3 protein: CASSAGGDGAKNIQYF
clone size: -; V gene: TRBV5-1; J gene: TRBJ1-4; D gene: -; CDR3 DNA: TGCGCCAGCAGCTTGGCCGGGTCAAATGAAAAACTGTTTTTT; CDR3 protein: CASSLAGSNEKLFF
clone size: -; V gene: TRBV2; J gene: TRBJ1-1; D gene: -; CDR3 DNA: TGTGCCAGCAGCAGGAACACTGAAGCTTTCTTT; CDR3 protein: CASSRNTEAFF
clone size: -; V gene: TRBV5-1; J gene: TRBJ1-4; D gene: TRBD1; CDR3 DNA: TGCGCCAGCAGCCCCTCAGGGGGGAGCGGTGAAAAACTGTTTTTT; CDR3 protein: CASSPSGGSGEKLFF
clone size: -; V gene: TRBV7-2; J gene: TRBJ1-1; D gene: -; CDR3 DNA: TGTGCCAGCAGCTCCCCGGGCAGGGATACTGAAGCTTTCTTT; CDR3 protein: CASSSPGRDTEAFF
clone size: -; V gene: TRBV3-1/TRBV3-2; J gene: TRBJ1-1; D gene: TRBD1; CDR3 DNA: TGTGCCAGCAGCCAAGGTGTAAGGGGGCGCGAGGCTTTCTTT; CDR3 protein: CASSQGVRGREAFF
clone size: -; V gene: TRBV7-9; J gene: TRBJ1-4; D gene: TRBD1; CDR3 DNA: TGTGCCAGCAGCGGGGGGACAGCCCTTGCAACTAATGAAAAACTGTTTTTT; CDR3 protein: CASSGGTALATNEKLFF
clone size: once; V gene: TRBV9; J gene: TRBJ1-3; D gene: -; CDR3 DNA: TGTGCCAGCAGCGGTGACACCGGAAACACCATATATTTT; CDR3 protein: CASSGDTGNTIYF